This TCR beta chain derives from a study of human T cells and chemical hapten exposure. Study-wide context: Investigators sensitized approximately 2 cm by approximately 2 cm of upper inner arm skin with 2% DPC.

A word on this clonotype: Its antigen is unknown.

Unique molecular identifiers were attached to individual cDNA molecules during library preparation. TCRdb redid the calling of the RACE reads with MiXCR, one entry per CDR3 protein. The table shows approximately 90,000 distinct CDR3 sequences, with about 10% occurring only once. The time point is: patch test 1, 2 weeks after DPC sensitization. Treatment specified: therapeutic diphenylcyclopropenone sensitization with weekly scalp DPC. Regarding the study as a whole: Expanded TCRs were compared with controls, and the expanded TCRs formed significantly more large CDR3 similarity clusters.

The CDR3 is 13 residues long. V lost 6 bases, J lost 2 bases, and 5 bases lay in between. CDR1 is MNHNS, CDR2 SASEGT, per germline. Sequencing used whole blood, obtained in connection with sensitization to the hapten diphenylcyclopropenone (DPC). This clonotype originated in a man aged 40-49 years with alopecia areata. Some clones in this sample may be carry-over from other donors' samples. The chain employs TRBV6-1 and TRBJ2-6; D unclear. CDR3 sequence (DNA): TGTGCCAGCAGGGAAACTGGGGCCAACGTCCTGACTTTC. It codes for CASRETGANVLTF.